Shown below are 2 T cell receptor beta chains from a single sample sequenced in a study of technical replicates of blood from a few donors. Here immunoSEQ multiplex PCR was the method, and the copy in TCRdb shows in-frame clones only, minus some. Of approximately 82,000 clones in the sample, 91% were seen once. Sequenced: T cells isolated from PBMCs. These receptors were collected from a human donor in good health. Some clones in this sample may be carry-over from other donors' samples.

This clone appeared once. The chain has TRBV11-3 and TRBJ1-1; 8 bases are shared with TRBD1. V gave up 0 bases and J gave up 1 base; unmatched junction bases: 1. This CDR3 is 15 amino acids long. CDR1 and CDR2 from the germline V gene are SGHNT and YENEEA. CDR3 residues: CASSLDGQGNTEAFF. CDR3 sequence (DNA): TGTGCCAGCAGCTTAGACGGACAGGGGAACACTGAAGCTTTCTTT.

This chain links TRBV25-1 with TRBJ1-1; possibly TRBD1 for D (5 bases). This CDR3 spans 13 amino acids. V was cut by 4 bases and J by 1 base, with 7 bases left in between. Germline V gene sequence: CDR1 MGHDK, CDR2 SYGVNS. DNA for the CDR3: TGTGCCAGCAGTGCGGGGGGGAACACTGAAGCTTTCTTT. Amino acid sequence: CASSAGGNTEAFF.